Listed below are T cell receptor beta chains from one sample, sequenced in a study of control samples from healthy donors and cancer patients. Profiled with immunoSEQ multiplex PCR; TCRdb holds only in-frame clones, not every one. The repertoire holds 130,000 to 150,000 clones, with more than 90% as singletons. The sequencing input was blood. The source is a young man in good health. Both conserved end residues are part of each CDR3. Fields, in order: D gene, V gene, J gene, CDR3 protein. D genes are given only for firm matches.

d_call: TRBD1
v_call: TRBV4-2
j_call: TRBJ2-6
cdr3_aa: CASSPPGQGVGAGANVLTF

d_call: .
v_call: TRBV19
j_call: TRBJ2-3
cdr3_aa: CASSIVRDTQYF

d_call: TRBD1
v_call: TRBV5-1
j_call: TRBJ2-3
cdr3_aa: CASSLYGQVQLADTQYF

d_call: .
v_call: TRBV28
j_call: TRBJ1-5
cdr3_aa: CASSLMQLSNQPQHF

d_call: .
v_call: TRBV3-1/TRBV3-2
j_call: TRBJ1-5
cdr3_aa: CASSGGNQPQHF

d_call: .
v_call: TRBV6-5
j_call: TRBJ1-2
cdr3_aa: CASRETGPNYGYTF

d_call: TRBD2
v_call: TRBV6-5
j_call: TRBJ2-1
cdr3_aa: CASTSGGALFF

d_call: .
v_call: TRBV27
j_call: TRBJ1-1
cdr3_aa: CASSPRRWTEAFF

d_call: .
v_call: TRBV18
j_call: TRBJ2-1
cdr3_aa: CASSPREEQFF

d_call: .
v_call: TRBV5-1
j_call: TRBJ1-3
cdr3_aa: CASSLARDSGNTIYF

d_call: .
v_call: TRBV12-3/TRBV12-4
j_call: TRBJ1-4
cdr3_aa: CASGGSDEKLFF

d_call: .
v_call: TRBV6-5
j_call: TRBJ2-3
cdr3_aa: CASSYSRGITDTQYF

d_call: .
v_call: TRBV15
j_call: TRBJ1-1
cdr3_aa: CATRTQWGGGTEAFF

d_call: .
v_call: TRBV27
j_call: TRBJ2-1
cdr3_aa: CASSLGGGSGVEFF

d_call: .
v_call: TRBV10-2
j_call: TRBJ1-2
cdr3_aa: CASSETGTIYGYTF

d_call: .
v_call: TRBV28
j_call: TRBJ2-4
cdr3_aa: CASSTKFSLGLAKNIQYF

d_call: TRBD2
v_call: TRBV19
j_call: TRBJ2-1
cdr3_aa: CASSKLASYNEQFF

d_call: .
v_call: TRBV5-1
j_call: TRBJ2-3
cdr3_aa: CASSLRGLTVDTQYF

d_call: .
v_call: TRBV2
j_call: TRBJ2-7
cdr3_aa: CASSDVRQPPYEQYF

d_call: .
v_call: TRBV6-6
j_call: TRBJ2-7
cdr3_aa: CASSYSDSYEQYF

d_call: .
v_call: TRBV5-1
j_call: TRBJ2-2
cdr3_aa: CASSLAVALAGELFF

d_call: .
v_call: TRBV5-6
j_call: TRBJ1-1
cdr3_aa: CASSLGRATEAFF

d_call: .
v_call: TRBV30
j_call: TRBJ1-3
cdr3_aa: CAWRPAGTYTIYF

d_call: TRBD1
v_call: TRBV29-1
j_call: TRBJ1-1
cdr3_aa: CSVEGTGSDTEAFF

d_call: TRBD1
v_call: TRBV12-5
j_call: TRBJ1-3
cdr3_aa: CASGLGQGRNTIYF

d_call: .
v_call: TRBV9
j_call: TRBJ2-7
cdr3_aa: CASSVGGGVYEQYF